The present entry profiles one TCR beta chain with its context. Trimming at V came to 5 bases and at J to 3 bases, leaving 10 bases not matched to a gene. CDR3 size: 15 residues. The germline V gene encodes CDR1 MNHEY and CDR2 SVGEGT. The protocol was immunoSEQ multiplex PCR, while the TCRdb copy is restricted to in-frame clones and leaves out a portion. Of 98,000 or so clones in the sample, roughly 82% were seen once. This sample is drawn from a study of blood T cell repertoires in COVID-19. About the research overall: Collection of acute and convalescent COVID-19 samples took place in the United States, Italy and Spain. Sources were T cells, B-cell-depleted T cells, or PBMCs; the material itself was cDNA or gDNA.

V usage is TRBV6-2 or TRBV6-3 and J usage is TRBJ2-7, with 7 bases aligning to TRBD1. The sequence derives from a man between 60 and 75 years old with acute or convalescent COVID-19. Sequencing was done on a sample of peripheral blood. DNA for the CDR3: TGTGCCAGCAGTACCCCTCACCAGGGGGACTACGAGCAGTACTTC. Encoded protein: CASSTPHQGDYEQYF.